This TCR beta chain was found in a study of shared clonotypes between healthy human individuals. General observations from the study: Approximately 5.3% was the fraction of naive CD4 clonotypes found shared across a handful of donors.

TCRdb's table, derived via immunoSEQ multiplex PCR, lists solely in-frame clones and lacks some. Of just over 2,000,000 clones in the sample, 85% to 95% were seen once. CD4+ cells yielded CD45RA+ naive and CD45RA-negative memory subsets. As for this clone: Its antigen is not identified. The sample carries other DNA sequences with the same CDR3.

This CDR3 spans 12 amino acids. Trimming removed 4 bases at V and 1 base at J, with 5 bases between. CDR1 and CDR2 (germline): SQVTM, ANQGSEA. This TCR was recovered from a man between 18 and 29 years old in good health. This sequence joins TRBV29-1 and TRBJ1-3; D unresolved. Sequences were obtained from naive CD4+ T cells sorted from blood. Subset noted: CD45RA+ positively selected. CDR3 in amino acids: CSVGGSGNTIYF. The CDR3 DNA follows: TGCAGCGTTGGAGGATCTGGAAACACCATATATTTT. The entire variable domain, with the rest obtained from reference TRBV29-1 and TRBJ1-3, is as follows: SAVISQKPSRDICQRGTSLTIQCQVDSQVTMMFWYRQQPGQSLTLIATANQGSEATYESGFVIDKFPISRPNLTFSTLTVSNMSPEDSSIYLCSVGGSGNTIYFGEGSWLTVV.